One sample yielded the 21 T cell receptor beta chains listed below, sequenced in a study of PD-L1 blockade in urothelial cancer. Produced via immunoSEQ multiplex PCR; TCRdb's table is partial and in-frame only. The data hold tens of thousands of clones, with approximately 86% observed a single time. Time point here: pretreatment peripheral blood. The material was PBMCs, obtained around atezolizumab (anti-PD-L1) treatment. These receptors originate from a man aged 55 to 70 with urothelial cancer.

This sequence joins TRBV29-1 and TRBJ1-2, with a tentative D call TRBD1 (6 bases). Trimming left V 6 bases short and J 8 bases short, with 13 bases between. Germline V CDR1 and CDR2: SQVTM, ANQGSEA. CDR3 size: 11 residues. The CDR3 sequence is CSVADRNGYTF. Written as DNA, the CDR3 is TGCAGCGTGGCCGACAGGAACGGCTACACCTTC. The entire variable domain, with the rest obtained from reference TRBV29-1 and TRBJ1-2, is as follows: SAVISQKPSRDICQRGTSLTIQCQVDSQVTMMFWYRQQPGQSLTLIATANQGSEATYESGFVIDKFPISRPNLTFSTLTVSNMSPEDSSIYLCSVADRNGYTFGSGTRLTVV.

The chain employs TRBV4-1 and TRBJ1-4, with 9 bases that match TRBD1. The CDR3 is 16 residues long. Trimming removed 4 bases from V and 5 bases from J; junction bases left unmatched: 8. The V gene's germline CDR1 is MGHRA and CDR2 YSYEKL. The CDR3 DNA reads as TGCGCCAGCAGCCCAAGAGGCGGACAGGGGAATGAAAAACTGTTTTTT. Amino acid sequence: CASSPRGGQGNEKLFF.

The chain combines TRBV6-6 with TRBJ2-5; 8 bases align to TRBD1. The germline V gene encodes CDR1 MNHNY and CDR2 SVGAGI (reference sequence). This CDR3 spans 15 amino acids. Trimming at V came to 2 bases and at J to 7 bases, leaving 9 bases not matched to a gene. CDR3 residues: CASSYGSGGRVTQYF. CDR3 sequence (DNA): TGTGCCAGCAGTTACGGGTCAGGGGGCAGGGTGACCCAGTACTTC.

The V and J genes are TRBV6-5 and TRBJ1-4; unclear D gene. CDR1 MNHEY and CDR2 SVGAGI come from the germline V gene. The CDR3 sequence is 13 residues long. V was pared by 6 bases and J by 8 bases, with 13 bases between. This CDR3 is CASSPVSREKLFF. In nucleotides, the CDR3 is TGTGCCAGCAGCCCCGTTTCGAGAGAAAAACTGTTTTTT.

This clone has just one count. The genes are TRBV9 and TRBJ2-5, with a tentative D call TRBD2 (5 bases). Trimming cost V 4 bases and J 1 base, with 11 bases left between them. CDR1 is SGDLS, CDR2 YYNGEE, per germline. This CDR3 is built from 14 residues. CDR3 bases: TGTGCCAGCAGCACCTCGGGATTCCAAGAGACCCAGTACTTC. It yields the protein CASSTSGFQETQYF. Full variable domain (outside the CDR3, taken from reference TRBV9 and TRBJ2-5): DSGVTQTPKHLITATGQRVTLRCSPRSGDLSVYWYQQSLDQGLQFLIQYYNGEERAKGNILERFSAQQFPDLHSELNLSSLELGDSALYFCASSTSGFQETQYFGPGTRLLVL.

This clone appeared a single time. The chain carries TRBV4-3 and TRBJ2-7, with 8 bases matching TRBD1. The CDR3 sequence is 15 residues long. Trimming cost V 3 bases and J 3 bases; bases outside gene matches: 7. The germline V gene has CDR1 LGHNA and CDR2 YSLEER. CDR3 sequence reads: CASSQAQGAFYEQYF. In nucleotides, the CDR3 is TGCGCCAGCAGCCAGGCTCAGGGGGCATTCTACGAGCAGTACTTC.

This chain links TRBV28 with TRBJ1-5; the D gene is possibly TRBD1 (6 bases). V lost 6 bases, J lost 3 bases, and 12 bases lay in between. CDR1 and CDR2 from the germline V gene are MDHEN and SYDVKM. CDR3 size: 14 residues. As DNA, the CDR3 is TGTGCCAGCAGCCTCGGACAGCCCAATCAGCCCCAGCATTTT. It yields the protein CASSLGQPNQPQHF.

The chain has TRBV6-5 and TRBJ2-4; D ambiguous. This CDR3 contains 14 residues. Trimming removed 7 bases at V and 0 bases at J, with 10 bases between. Germline V lookup: CDR1 MNHEY, CDR2 SVGAGI. This CDR3 is CASTPSLAKNIQYF. DNA of the CDR3: TGTGCCAGCACCCCTAGTCTAGCCAAAAACATTCAGTACTTC.

The rearrangement uses TRBV7-9 and TRBJ2-5; unclear D gene. Trimming removed 5 bases at V and 5 bases at J, with 15 bases between. The CDR3 loop spans 14 amino acids. Germline-derived CDR1 and CDR2 are SEHNR and FQNEAQ (reference sequence). The CDR3 loop is CASSPPTDRETQYF. The CDR3 DNA reads TGTGCCAGCAGCCCCCCCACCGATCGGGAGACCCAGTACTTC.

This clone was counted a single time. This sequence joins TRBV7-2 and TRBJ1-3; unclear D gene. From germline, CDR1 is SGHTA and CDR2 FQGNSA. This CDR3 is built from 15 residues. Deletions cut 5 bases from V and 7 bases from J, with 18 bases between. The CDR3 loop reads CASSATGIRQNTIYF. In DNA form, the CDR3 reads TGTGCCAGCAGCGCAACCGGGATCCGCCAGAACACCATATATTTT.

This chain connects TRBV19 to TRBJ2-5; D is uncertain. V was shortened by 0 bases and J by 5 bases, with 10 bases between the two germline ends. In germline, CDR1 is LNHDA, CDR2 SQIVND (reference sequence). This CDR3 is built from 14 residues. The CDR3 DNA reads TGTGCCAGTAGTATAGATCGGAACAGCGAGACCCAGTACTTC. This encodes CASSIDRNSETQYF.

The chain combines TRBV11-3 with TRBJ2-5; the D gene is possibly TRBD1 (6 bases). The germline V gene has CDR1 SGHNT and CDR2 YENEEA. V gave up 5 bases and J gave up 4 bases, with 20 bases separating them. The length of the CDR3 is 16 residues. CDR3 in amino acids: CASSPAFRGRGETQYF. CDR3 DNA: TGTGCCAGCAGCCCGGCCTTTAGGGGCAGGGGAGAGACCCAGTACTTC.

The rearrangement links TRBV4-1 to TRBJ2-1; 9 nucleotides match TRBD1. The CDR3 contains 15 residues. V shed 1 base, J shed 9 bases, and the junction held 7 bases outside the gene matches. In germline, CDR1 is MGHRA, CDR2 YSYEKL. The CDR3 DNA follows: TGCGCCAGCAGCCAAGGGGTACAGGGGGCGTCTGAGCAGTTCTTC. This codes for CASSQGVQGASEQFF.

The chain carries TRBV7-9 and TRBJ1-2; D perhaps matches TRBD1 (6 bases). Trimming took 5 bases from V and 5 from J, leaving 15 bases between them. The germline V gene encodes CDR1 SEHNR and CDR2 FQNEAQ (reference sequence). The CDR3 runs to 14 residues. CDR3 in amino acids: CASSPTRDTYGYTF. CDR3 coding DNA: TGTGCCAGCAGCCCCACCCGGGACACATATGGCTACACCTTC.

CDR3 in amino acids: CASSLAGRQETQYF. In nucleotides, the CDR3 is TGTGCCAGCAGCTTAGCGGGAAGGCAAGAGACCCAGTACTTC. The genes are TRBV7-3 and TRBJ2-5; D is perhaps TRBD2 (6 bases). Looked up from germline, CDR1 is SGHTA and CDR2 is FQGTGA. The ends were cut back, 2 bases at V and 2 bases at J, with 9 bases in the middle. This CDR3 is 14 amino acids long.

The rearrangement links TRBV7-9 to TRBJ2-3; TRBD2 matches at 7 bases. The CDR3 totals 14 residues. The ends lost 5 bases at V and 1 base at J; junction bases unmatched: 3. Looked up from germline, CDR1 is SEHNR and CDR2 is FQNEAQ (reference sequence). The CDR3 sequence: CASSQRGGTDTQYF. CDR3 in DNA: TGTGCCAGCAGCCAGCGGGGCGGCACAGATACGCAGTATTTT.

The chain recombines TRBV11-3 with TRBJ2-5; TRBD1 matches 11 bases. Unmatched junction bases numbered 5, after V lost 3 bases and J lost 5 bases. This CDR3 has 15 amino acids. Germline loops: CDR1 SGHNT, CDR2 YENEEA. CDR3 nucleotide sequence: TGTGCCAGCAGCTTCAGGACAGGGGGCTTGGAGACCCAGTACTTC. Translated, it gives CASSFRTGGLETQYF.

V is TRBV28 and J is TRBJ2-3, with 11 bases matching TRBD2. V was clipped by 4 bases and J by 6 bases; unmatched bases: 9. Germline V gene sequence: CDR1 MDHEN, CDR2 SYDVKM. The CDR3 extends over 16 amino acids. The CDR3 loop is CASSSQTSGARDTQYF. The CDR3, as DNA: TGTGCCAGCAGTTCGCAGACTAGCGGGGCGAGGGATACGCAGTATTTT.

The chain is built from TRBV5-1 and TRBJ2-5; 14 bases agree with TRBD2. Germline lookup yields CDR1 SGHRS and CDR2 YFSETQ. The CDR3 totals 16 residues. With 4 bases clipped from V and 1 base from J, the junction kept 3 bases outside the gene matches. CDR3 in DNA: TGCGCCAGCAGCGGCGGGACTAGCGGGGGCCAAGAGACCCAGTACTTC. It translates to CASSGGTSGGQETQYF.

J is TRBJ2-7 and V is TRBV6-5; 8 bases agree with TRBD1. This CDR3 is 14 amino acids long. CDR1 is MNHEY and CDR2 is SVGAGI in the germline V gene. The V gene end was trimmed by 6 bases and the J gene end by 4 bases; junction bases not matched to a gene: 8. CDR3 sequence reads: CASRPQGVVYEQYF. CDR3 DNA: TGTGCCAGCAGACCACAGGGGGTCGTTTACGAGCAGTACTTC.

The J gene is TRBJ2-7, the V gene TRBV5-1, with D perhaps TRBD2 (6 bases). Germline V gene sequence: CDR1 SGHRS, CDR2 YFSETQ. Trimming removed 4 bases from V and 7 bases from J, with 18 bases in between. This CDR3 is 14 amino acids long. The CDR3 region has the DNA TGCGCCAGCAGCGAAGGGGAGGCCCGGGGGGAGCAGTACTTC. Amino acids: CASSEGEARGEQYF.